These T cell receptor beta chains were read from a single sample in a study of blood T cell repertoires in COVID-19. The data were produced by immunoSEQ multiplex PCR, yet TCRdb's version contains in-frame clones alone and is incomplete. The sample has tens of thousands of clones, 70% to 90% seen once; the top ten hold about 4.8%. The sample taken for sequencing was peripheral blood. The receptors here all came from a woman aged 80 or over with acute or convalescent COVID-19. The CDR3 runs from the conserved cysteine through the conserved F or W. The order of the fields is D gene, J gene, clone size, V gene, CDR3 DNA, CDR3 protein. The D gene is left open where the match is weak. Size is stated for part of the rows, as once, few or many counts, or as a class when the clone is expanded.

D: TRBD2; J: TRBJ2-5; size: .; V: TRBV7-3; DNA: TGTGCCAGCAGCTTAGGGGTTAGCGGGAGGGAAGAGACCCAGTACTTC; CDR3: CASSLGVSGREETQYF
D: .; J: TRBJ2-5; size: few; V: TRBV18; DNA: TGTGCCAGCTCACCAGAGGGGGTCCGGGAGACCCAGTACTTC; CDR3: CASSPEGVRETQYF
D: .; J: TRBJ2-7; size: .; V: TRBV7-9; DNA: TGTGCCAGCAGCTCTAAAGCCTACAGGGCGATCTACGAGCAGTACTTC; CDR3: CASSSKAYRAIYEQYF
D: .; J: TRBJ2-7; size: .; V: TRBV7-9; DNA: TGTGCCAGCAGCTCCAGTGCAGAGCAGTACTTC; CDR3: CASSSSAEQYF
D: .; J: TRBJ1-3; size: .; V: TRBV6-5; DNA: TGTGCCAGCACTTGGACAGAAAACTCTGGAAACACCATATATTTT; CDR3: CASTWTENSGNTIYF
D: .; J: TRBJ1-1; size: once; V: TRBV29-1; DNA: TGCAGCCCACGGAGGGCAGGGAACACTGAAGCTTTCTTT; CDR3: CSPRRAGNTEAFF
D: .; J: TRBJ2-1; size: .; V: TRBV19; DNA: TGTGCCAGTATCCCTACAGGGAGCTCCTACAATGAGCAGTTCTTC; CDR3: CASIPTGSSYNEQFF
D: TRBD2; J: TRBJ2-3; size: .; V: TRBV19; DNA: TGTGCCAGTAGTATCGTGGGAGGGGCCACAGATACGCAGTATTTT; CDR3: CASSIVGGATDTQYF
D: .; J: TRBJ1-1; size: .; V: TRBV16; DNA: TGTGCCAGCAGCCAGGGCTCCCTCGGGGACACTGAAGCTTTCTTT; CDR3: CASSQGSLGDTEAFF
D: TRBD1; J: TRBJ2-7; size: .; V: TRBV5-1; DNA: TGCGCCAGCAGCGAGACAGGGGGTTCCTACGAGCAGTACTTC; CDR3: CASSETGGSYEQYF
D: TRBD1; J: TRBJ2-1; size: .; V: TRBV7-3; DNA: TGTGCCAGCAGCTCTCTGACAGGGGGAGGGGGCAATGAGCAGTTCTTC; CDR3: CASSSLTGGGGNEQFF
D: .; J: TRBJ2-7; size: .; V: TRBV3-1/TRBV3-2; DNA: TGTGCCAGCAGCCAACCAGGTCCCTCCTACGAGCAGTACTTC; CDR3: CASSQPGPSYEQYF
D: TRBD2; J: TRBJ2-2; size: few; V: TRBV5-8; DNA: TGTGCCAGCACCCCGCGGACTAGGAACACCGGGGAGCTGTTTTTT; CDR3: CASTPRTRNTGELFF
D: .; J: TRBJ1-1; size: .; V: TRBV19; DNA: TGTGCCACGGGACAAGTGAACACTGAAGCTTTCTTT; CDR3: CATGQVNTEAFF
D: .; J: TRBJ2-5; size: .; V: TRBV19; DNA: TGTGCCAGTAGACGCGGAGGAGAGACCCAGTACTTC; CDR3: CASRRGGETQYF
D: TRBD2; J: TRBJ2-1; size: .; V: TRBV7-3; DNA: TGTGCCAGCAGCTCGCGGGGGGGCTACAATGAGCAGTTCTTC; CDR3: CASSSRGGYNEQFF
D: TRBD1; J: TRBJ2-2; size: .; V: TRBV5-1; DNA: TGCGCCAGCAGCCCTGGTTGGGGGACAGGGGACACCGGGGAGCTGTTTTTT; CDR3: CASSPGWGTGDTGELFF
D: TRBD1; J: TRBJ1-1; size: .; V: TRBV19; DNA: TGTGCCAGTAGTATTGGGACAGGGTCTCGAACTGAAGCTTTCTTT; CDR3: CASSIGTGSRTEAFF
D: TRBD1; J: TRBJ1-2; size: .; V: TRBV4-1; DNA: TGCGCCAGCAGCCGCCTACAGGGGGCGCGGGGCTATGGCTACACCTTC; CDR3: CASSRLQGARGYGYTF
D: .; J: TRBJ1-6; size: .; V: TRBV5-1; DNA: TGCGCCAGCAGCAGGACTCAGAGCTCCTATAATTCACCCCTCCACTTT; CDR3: CASSRTQSSYNSPLHF
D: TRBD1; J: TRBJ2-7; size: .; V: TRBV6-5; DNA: TGTGCCAGCAGTTACTCGGTCAGGGGGAGCACCTACGAGCAGTACTTC; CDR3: CASSYSVRGSTYEQYF
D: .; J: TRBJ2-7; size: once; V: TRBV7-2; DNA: TGTGCCAGCAGCTTAGCGGGGCAGGGTTACTACGAGCAGTACTTC; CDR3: CASSLAGQGYYEQYF
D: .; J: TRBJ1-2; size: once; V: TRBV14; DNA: TGTGCCAGCAGCCTAGGGACAAACTCTAGGTCCACCTTC; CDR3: CASSLGTNSRSTF
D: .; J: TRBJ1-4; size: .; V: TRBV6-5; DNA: TGTGCCAGCCGGACAGATTTTTATGAAAAACTGTTTTTT; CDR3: CASRTDFYEKLFF
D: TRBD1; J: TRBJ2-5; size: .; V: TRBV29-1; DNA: TGCAGCATTGACAGGGGCCAAGAGACCCAGTACTTC; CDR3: CSIDRGQETQYF
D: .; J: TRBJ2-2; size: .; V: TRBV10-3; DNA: TGTGCCATCAGTGGACCAGGGGCTACTTCCGGGGAGCTGTTTTTT; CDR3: CAISGPGATSGELFF
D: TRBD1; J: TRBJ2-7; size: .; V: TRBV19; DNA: TGTGCCAGTAGTATAGCACAGGGGGCCTACGAGCAGTACTTC; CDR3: CASSIAQGAYEQYF
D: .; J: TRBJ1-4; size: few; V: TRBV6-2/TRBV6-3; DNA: TGTGCCAGCAGTGATGGACAGATGACTAATGAAAAACTGTTTTTT; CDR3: CASSDGQMTNEKLFF
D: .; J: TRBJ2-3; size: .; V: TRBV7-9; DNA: TGTGCCAGCAGCTTGACAGGATTACGTCTCGGGGATACGCAGTATTTT; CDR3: CASSLTGLRLGDTQYF
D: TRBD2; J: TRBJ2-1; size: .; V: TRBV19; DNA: TGTGCCAGTAGCCCGACTAGCGGGGTATACAATGAGCAGTTCTTC; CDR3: CASSPTSGVYNEQFF
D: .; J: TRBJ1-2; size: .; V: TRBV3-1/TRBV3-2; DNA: TGTGCCAGCAGCCAAGATATACGGGTAGATGGCTACACCTTC; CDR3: CASSQDIRVDGYTF
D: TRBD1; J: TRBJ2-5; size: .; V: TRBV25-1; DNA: TGTGCCAGCATTTCACCGGGACAGGGGGCCACCCAGTACTTC; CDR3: CASISPGQGATQYF
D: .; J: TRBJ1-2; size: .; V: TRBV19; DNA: TGTGTTCAGTCCCCAGCTAACTATGGCTACACCTTC; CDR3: CVQSPANYGYTF
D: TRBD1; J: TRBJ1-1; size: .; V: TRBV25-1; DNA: TGTGCCAGCGGCACAGGGGGTTGGGCTGAAGCTTTCTTT; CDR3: CASGTGGWAEAFF
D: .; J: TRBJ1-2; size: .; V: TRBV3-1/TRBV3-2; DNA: TGTGCCAGCAGCCAAGATTACAGAAGTGGCTACACCTTC; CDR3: CASSQDYRSGYTF
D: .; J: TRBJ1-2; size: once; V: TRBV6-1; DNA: TGTGCCAGCAGTGAAGGCAGGAACTATGGCTACACCTTC; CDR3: CASSEGRNYGYTF
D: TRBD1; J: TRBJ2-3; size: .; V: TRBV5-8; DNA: TGTGCCAGCAGCCAGGGACAGGGCTGGCCAGATACGCAGTATTTT; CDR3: CASSQGQGWPDTQYF
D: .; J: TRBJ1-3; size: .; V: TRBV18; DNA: TGTGCCAGCTCAAACATGAGGGATGGAAACACCATATATTTT; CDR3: CASSNMRDGNTIYF
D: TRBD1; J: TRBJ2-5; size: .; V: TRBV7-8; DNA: TGTGCCAGCAGCCGGGACAGGCAAGAGACCCAGTACTTC; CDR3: CASSRDRQETQYF
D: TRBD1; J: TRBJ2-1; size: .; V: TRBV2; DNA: TGTGCCAGCAGTGGGCCAGGGGGTTACAATGAGCAGTTCTTC; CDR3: CASSGPGGYNEQFF
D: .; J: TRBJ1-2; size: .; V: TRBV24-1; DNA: TGTGCCACCAGTGACACAGTAGATGGCTACACCTTC; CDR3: CATSDTVDGYTF